This TCR beta chain is from a study of regulatory T cells in long-lasting Graves disease. Researchers made TCR beta libraries by using iRepertoire HTBI primers and running Arm-PCR on CDR3 regions. TCRdb redid the calling of the multiplex PCR reads with MiXCR, one entry per CDR3 protein. There are around 450,000 distinct CDR3 sequences in the sample; about 15% occur only once, and approximately 7.8% lies in the top ten. This sample's time point: newly diagnosed GD, antithyroid drugs for less than 3 months. PBMCs were the source of the RNA used for TCR sequencing. Staff took about 10 milliliters of peripheral blood and put it into EDTA tubes. This clonotype was recorded many times. These data also featured in a second study, about T cells in Graves' hyperthyroidism and ophthalmopathy.

Sample: peripheral blood mononuclear cells (PBMCs), taken at new diagnosis, from a patient treated with antithyroid drugs. This TCR was recovered from a middle-aged woman with Graves disease.

CDR3 sequence reads: CASSPGTSGMPSSYEQYF. The CDR3 nucleotides are TGCGCCAGCAGCCCCGGGACTAGCGGGATGCCAAGCTCCTACGAGCAGTACTTC. The chain has TRBV5-1 and TRBJ2-7, with 13 nucleotides matching TRBD2. Germline V gives CDR1 SGHRS, CDR2 YFSETQ. CDR3 length: 18 amino acids. V lost 4 bases, J lost 0 bases, and 10 bases stayed unmatched. Drawing the rest from reference TRBV5-1 and TRBJ2-7, the complete variable domain is KAGVTQTPRYLIKTRGQQVTLSCSPISGHRSVSWYQQTPGQGLQFLFEYFSETQRNKGNFPGRFSGRQFSNSRSEMNVSTLELGDSALYLCASSPGTSGMPSSYEQYFGPGTRLTVT.